The source of this T cell receptor (beta chain) is a study of early T cells in non-severe SARS-CoV-2 infection. Study-level background: Sequencing targeted bulk RNA from unsorted whole blood, leaving chains unpaired.

TCRdb analysed the 5' RACE reads with MiXCR anew, one entry per CDR3 protein. The sample has around 94,000 distinct CDR3 sequences, around 14% seen once. The sequenced sample was whole blood. This clonotype originated in an adult who was a healthcare worker with PCR-confirmed SARS-CoV-2 infection or an uninfected control (not recorded which).

CDR3 amino acids: CASSETVEDTQYF. CDR3 nucleotides: TGTGCCAGCAGTGAAACGGTGGAAGATACGCAGTATTTT. This rearrangement joins TRBV2 to TRBJ2-3; D is uncertain. Germline V CDR1 and CDR2: SNHLY, FYNNEI. V was trimmed by 2 bases and J by 5 bases, leaving 8 bases between them. The CDR3 consists of 13 residues.